The rows below give T cell receptor beta chains drawn from one sample of a study of cytomegalovirus exposure and HLA in healthy donors. Assay used: immunoSEQ multiplex PCR; TCRdb lists only in-frame clones, some missing. Recorded for this sample: roughly 84,000 clones. The material sequenced was PBMCs. Receptors were obtained from a man aged 45 to 65 in good health and CMV-seronegative. The CDR3 runs from the conserved cysteine through the conserved F or W. Each record gives: V gene, J gene, D gene, CDR3 protein, CDR3 DNA. The D gene is left open where the match is weak.

>TRBV28|TRBJ2-2|TRBD1
CATRQGTNTGELFF
TGTGCCACCCGACAGGGCACGAACACCGGGGAGCTGTTTTTT
>TRBV11-2|TRBJ2-3|TRBD2
CASSSSGGYLDTQYF
TGTGCCAGCAGCAGTAGCGGGGGGTATTTGGATACGCAGTATTTT
>TRBV19|TRBJ1-5|NA
CASSMTPQGTFEPQHF
TGTGCCAGTAGTATGACCCCTCAGGGAACCTTCGAGCCCCAGCATTTT
>TRBV28|TRBJ1-2|NA
CASSFQDQYGYTF
TGTGCCAGCAGTTTTCAGGATCAATATGGCTACACCTTC
>TRBV4-1|TRBJ1-5|TRBD1
CASSQEGIRDLTGTNQPQHF
TGCGCCAGCAGCCAAGAAGGAATCCGGGATTTGACAGGGACCAATCAGCCCCAGCATTTT
>TRBV7-8|TRBJ2-7|NA
CASSSQTGHYEQYF
TGTGCCAGCAGCTCCCAAACTGGTCACTACGAGCAGTACTTC
>TRBV6-5|TRBJ1-3|NA
CASSYSARGNTIYF
TGTGCCAGCAGTTACTCGGCGCGGGGAAACACCATATATTTT
>TRBV28|TRBJ1-1|TRBD1
CASGSGQGPEAFF
TGTGCCAGCGGGTCGGGACAGGGCCCTGAAGCTTTCTTT
>TRBV18|TRBJ1-1|NA
CASSPPQNTEAFF
TGTGCCAGCTCACCACCACAGAACACTGAAGCTTTCTTT
>TRBV29-1|TRBJ1-3|TRBD1
CSGTGDSGNTIYF
TGCAGCGGCACAGGGGACTCTGGAAACACCATATATTTT
>TRBV25-1|TRBJ2-1|TRBD1
CASYPGQGLDEQFF
TGTGCCAGTTACCCGGGACAGGGGCTGGATGAGCAGTTCTTC
>TRBV29-1|TRBJ2-7|NA
CSVEEVGNEQYF
TGCAGCGTTGAAGAAGTCGGGAACGAGCAGTACTTC
>TRBV9|TRBJ2-1|NA
CASSPPTSPGYNEQFF
TGTGCCAGCAGCCCGCCGACTAGTCCAGGATACAATGAGCAGTTCTTC
>TRBV10-3|TRBJ1-4|NA
CAIREKEKLFF
TGTGCCATCCGCGAGAAAGAAAAACTGTTTTTT
>TRBV6-5|TRBJ1-1|NA
CASSMGGLGNTEAFF
TGTGCCAGCAGCATGGGGGGACTTGGAAACACTGAAGCTTTCTTT
>TRBV6-6|TRBJ2-4|TRBD1
CASRPRQGVTKNIQYF
TGTGCCAGCAGGCCGAGACAGGGGGTTACCAAAAACATTCAGTACTTC